This TCR beta chain comes out of a study of cytomegalovirus exposure and HLA in healthy donors. Points from the study as a whole: It was only CMV serostatus that was available as immune exposure information.

With 60 Vbeta and 13 Jbeta primers, the PCR was carried out. As processed by the authors: A later analysis counted approximately 80 million unique TCR beta chains, around 11 million shared. Assay: immunoSEQ multiplex PCR; the TCRdb copy retains only in-frame clones and omits some. That table supplies the V and J calls and clone size; D and trimming were determined from the DNA. The sample carries a few hundred thousand clones, approximately 70% recorded once. Points on this clone: As yet, its antigen is unknown.

This CDR3 spans 14 amino acids. Germline V CDR1 and CDR2: MNHEY, SMNVEV (reference sequence). V lost 6 bases, J lost 7 bases, and 16 bases lay in between. The V and J genes are TRBV27 and TRBJ1-5; D perhaps matches TRBD1 (5 bases). The TCR originated in a woman under 40 in good health and CMV-seronegative. Sequenced input: PBMCs. CDR3 protein: CASRAQGRSQPQHF. The CDR3 nucleotides are TGTGCCAGCAGGGCCCAGGGCAGGAGCCAGCCCCAGCATTTT.